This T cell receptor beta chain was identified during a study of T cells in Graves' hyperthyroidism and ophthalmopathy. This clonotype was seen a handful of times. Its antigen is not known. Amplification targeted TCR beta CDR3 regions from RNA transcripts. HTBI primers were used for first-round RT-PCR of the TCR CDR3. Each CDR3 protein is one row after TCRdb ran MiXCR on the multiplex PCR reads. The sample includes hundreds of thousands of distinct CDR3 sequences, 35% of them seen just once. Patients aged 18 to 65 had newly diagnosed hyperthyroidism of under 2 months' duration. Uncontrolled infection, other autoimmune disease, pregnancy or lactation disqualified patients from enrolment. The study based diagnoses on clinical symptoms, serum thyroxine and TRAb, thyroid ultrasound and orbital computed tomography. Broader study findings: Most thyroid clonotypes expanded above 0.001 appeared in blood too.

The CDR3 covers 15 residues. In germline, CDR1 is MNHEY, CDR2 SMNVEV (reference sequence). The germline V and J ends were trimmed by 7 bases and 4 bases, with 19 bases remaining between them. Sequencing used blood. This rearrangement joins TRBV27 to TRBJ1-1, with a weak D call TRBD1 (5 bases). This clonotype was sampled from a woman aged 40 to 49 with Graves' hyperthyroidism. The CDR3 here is CASTPRSGLGTEAFF. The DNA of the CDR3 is TGTGCCAGCACCCCACGGTCAGGGTTAGGCACTGAAGCTTTCTTT.